These 26 T cell receptor beta chains originate from one sample sequenced in a study of OX40 agonist ivuxolimab in advanced cancers. The library came from the immunoSEQ multiplex PCR assay. TCRdb's version of the immuneACCESS table is confined to in-frame rearrangements and falls short of the full clone set. An unresolved V gene accounts for under half of the shortfall where checked; the remainder is of unknown origin. The sample table records more than 60,000 clones; approximately 83% of these occur just once. About 4.5% of the sample is held by the ten biggest clonotypes. The input for sequencing was CD4+ or CD8+ T cells sorted from blood, taken in a trial of the OX40 agonist ivuxolimab. Source of these receptors: an adult with an advanced solid tumor such as melanoma, head and neck, liver or kidney cancer.

Concerning this clone: Germline and junction disagree at one end, which may indicate a read error. The chain is built from TRBV19 and TRBJ1-1, with 8 positions matching TRBD1. Germline loops: CDR1 LNHDA, CDR2 SQIVND (reference sequence). The CDR3 is 15 residues long. For the CDR3, the DNA is TGTGCCAGTAGTCTAGACAGGGGACGGGATACTGAAGCTTTCTTT. Amino acid sequence: CASSLDRGRDTEAFF.

The chain couples TRBV11-3 to TRBJ2-7; 12 nucleotides agree with TRBD2. The V gene end was trimmed by 5 bases and the J gene end by 4 bases; junction bases not matched to a gene: 3. The length of the CDR3 is 14 residues. CDR1 and CDR2 (germline): SGHNT, YENEEA. The chain's CDR3 is CASSLTSGGYEQYF. As DNA, the CDR3 is TGTGCCAGCAGCCTCACTAGCGGGGGGTACGAGCAGTACTTC.

The rearrangement links TRBV5-1 to TRBJ1-3; maybe TRBD1 (5 bases). Germline V gives CDR1 SGHRS, CDR2 YFSETQ. V was pared by 0 bases and J by 2 bases, with 9 bases between. This CDR3 spans 15 amino acids. CDR3 sequence reads: CASSLDGATGNTIYF. The CDR3 DNA reads as TGCGCCAGCAGCTTGGACGGGGCCACTGGAAACACCATATATTTT.

The J gene is TRBJ2-7, the V gene TRBV7-8; weak D call: TRBD2 (6 bases). The CDR3 has 13 amino acids. Trimming stripped 4 bases from V and 0 bases from J, with 7 bases between. Germline CDR1 and CDR2: SGHVS and FQNEAQ. CDR3 region: CASSSGSSYEQYF. The CDR3 DNA reads as TGTGCCAGCAGCTCCGGGAGCTCCTACGAGCAGTACTTC.

The CDR3 region is CASSMAGGGYNSPLHF. The CDR3 DNA is TGTGCCAGTAGTATGGCAGGGGGCGGCTATAATTCACCCCTCCACTTT. The V call is TRBV19, the J call TRBJ1-6, with 8 bases lining up with TRBD1. With 3 bases clipped from V and 3 bases from J, the junction kept 4 bases outside the gene matches. The CDR3 extends over 16 amino acids. Germline V lookup: CDR1 LNHDA, CDR2 SQIVND (reference sequence).

The V gene is TRBV6-5, the J gene TRBJ1-1; 7 bases agree with TRBD1. There are 15 residues in the CDR3. J lost 5 bases, V lost 6 bases, and 12 bases had no gene match. CDR1 and CDR2 (germline): MNHEY, SVGAGI. The CDR3 loop is CASSRDRVVGTEAFF. The CDR3 nucleotides read TGTGCCAGCAGCCGCGACAGGGTAGTAGGGACTGAAGCTTTCTTT.

This chain joins TRBV28 and TRBJ2-5, with D unresolved. The DNA matches TRBJ2-7 better at its end, which makes the J call doubtful. The germline V gene encodes CDR1 MDHEN and CDR2 SYDVKM. The CDR3 covers 13 residues. The CDR3 is CASSTAPTYEQYF. The CDR3 coding sequence is TGTGCCAGCAGCACGGCACCAACCTACGAGCAGTACTTC.

J is TRBJ1-2 and V is TRBV2, with TRBD1 matching over 9 bases. The CDR3 covers 14 residues. J was trimmed by 2 bases and V by 4 bases; bases with no gene match: 2. Per germline, CDR1 SNHLY and CDR2 FYNNEI. This CDR3 is CASSGGTGNYGYTF. As DNA, the CDR3 is TGTGCCAGCAGTGGGGGGACAGGGAACTATGGCTACACCTTC. Full variable domain (remainder filled in from reference TRBV2 and TRBJ1-2): EPEVTQTPSHQVTQMGQEVILRCVPISNHLYFYWYRQILGQKVEFLVSFYNNEISEKSEIFDDQFSVERPDGSNFTLKIRSTKLEDSAMYFCASSGGTGNYGYTFGSGTRLTVV.

This clone was detected a few times. V and J are TRBV7-3 and TRBJ2-1; TRBD1 might be the D (6 bases). V lost 4 bases, J lost 6 bases, and 10 bases lay in between. The CDR3 has 13 amino acids. CDR1 and CDR2 (germline): SGHTA, FQGTGA. CDR3 residues: CASSSTGSNEQFF. The CDR3 DNA reads TGTGCCAGCAGCTCAACAGGGTCCAATGAGCAGTTCTTC.

V and J are TRBV6-5 and TRBJ1-2; maybe TRBD1 (6 bases). Germline V CDR1 and CDR2: MNHEY, SVGAGI. There are 14 residues in the CDR3. V lost 10 bases and J lost 0, with 15 bases in between. CDR3 DNA sequence: TGTGCCACCTTCACACGGGACACTAACTATGGCTACACCTTC. This codes for CATFTRDTNYGYTF.

The rearrangement uses TRBV7-2 and TRBJ2-7, with D perhaps matching TRBD1 (6 bases). Trimming took 5 bases from V and 1 from J, leaving 15 bases between them. CDR1 and CDR2 from the germline V gene are SGHTA and FQGNSA. CDR3 length: 15 amino acids. The CDR3 DNA reads TGTGCCAGCAGCGGCGCCGGGACACAATCCTACGAGCAGTACTTC. Protein: CASSGAGTQSYEQYF.

V is TRBV7-9 and J is TRBJ2-1, with 8 bases that match TRBD2. Per germline, CDR1 SEHNR and CDR2 FQNEAQ (reference sequence). Germline trimming cut 5 bases from V and 5 bases from J; bases unmatched to any gene: 14. CDR3 length: 17 residues. The CDR3 sequence is CASSPTRGGLQHNEQFF. The CDR3 DNA reads as TGTGCCAGCAGCCCCACACGGGGGGGCTTACAACACAATGAGCAGTTCTTC.

The rearrangement uses TRBV6-1 and TRBJ1-4; 9 bases align to TRBD1. The CDR3 runs to 16 residues. Unmatched junction bases numbered 7, after V lost 0 bases and J lost 8 bases. CDR1 and CDR2 from the germline V gene are MNHNS and SASEGT. This CDR3 is CASSEAGQGLEEKLFF. The CDR3 region has the DNA TGTGCCAGCAGTGAAGCGGGACAGGGATTAGAGGAAAAACTGTTTTTT.

This clone was observed a single time. The chain combines TRBV7-2 with TRBJ2-7; D might be TRBD1 (6 bases). The length of the CDR3 is 14 residues. Germline lookup yields CDR1 SGHTA and CDR2 FQGNSA. V dropped 1 base and J dropped 3 bases, with 10 bases sitting between them. This chain's CDR3 is CASSLDTGNYEQYF. The CDR3 nucleotides are TGTGCCAGCAGCTTAGATACAGGGAACTACGAGCAGTACTTC.

This chain joins TRBV7-2 and TRBJ1-2, with D unclear. The CDR3 covers 12 residues. Germline values: CDR1 SGHTA, CDR2 FQGNSA. The V and J ends lost 1 base and 8 bases respectively, with 8 bases between them. The CDR3 here is CASSLDSPGYTF. The CDR3 DNA reads TGTGCCAGCAGCTTAGACAGCCCGGGCTACACCTTC.

The chain is built from TRBV6-6 and TRBJ1-2; no firm D call. Looked up from germline, CDR1 is MNHNY and CDR2 is SVGAGI (reference sequence). Trimming left V 2 bases short and J 2 bases short, with 12 bases between. There are 15 residues in the CDR3. The CDR3 coding sequence is TGTGCCAGCAGTTACGGGTTCGGGGAAAACTATGGCTACACCTTC. Translated, it gives CASSYGFGENYGYTF.

The chain is built from TRBV11-3 and TRBJ2-3, with 10 bases lining up with TRBD2. Looked up from germline, CDR1 is SGHNT and CDR2 is YENEEA. The junction had 6 bases not matched to a gene; V was cut back by 5 bases and J by 4 bases. CDR3 length equals 15 residues. CDR3 sequence: CASSATSGDSDTQYF. The DNA for the CDR3 is TGTGCCAGCAGCGCTACTAGCGGGGATTCAGATACGCAGTATTTT.

By sample share, this clone is hyperexpanded. This chain joins TRBV6-1 and TRBJ1-5; D is unclear. Germline CDR1 MNHNS, CDR2 SASEGT. The V and J ends lost 0 bases and 11 bases respectively, with 11 bases between them. The CDR3 has 13 residues. CDR3 nucleotide sequence: TGTGCCAGCAGTGAAGCCCCCCATGGAGCCCAGCATTTT. Protein sequence: CASSEAPHGAQHF.

The CDR3 sequence is CASSPQRVADTQYF. CDR3 coding DNA: TGTGCCAGCAGCCCGCAGCGGGTGGCAGATACGCAGTATTTT. The chain employs TRBV27 and TRBJ2-3, with a weak D call TRBD2 (6 bases). The CDR3 has 14 residues. Trimming took off 6 bases at V and 4 bases at J, with 14 bases between the two ends. Germline CDR1 MNHEY, CDR2 SMNVEV (reference sequence).

The rearrangement links TRBV19 to TRBJ1-1; a weak D match, TRBD1 (5 bases). Germline lookup yields CDR1 LNHDA and CDR2 SQIVND (reference sequence). This CDR3 is 15 amino acids long. V was clipped by 5 bases and J by 4 bases, with 17 bases between them. The CDR3 protein is CASSPGRGGSTEAFF. Written as DNA, the CDR3 is TGTGCCAGTAGTCCAGGACGCGGGGGATCCACTGAAGCTTTCTTT.

The chain has TRBV6-5 and TRBJ2-2; 9 positions match TRBD1. V was pared by 6 bases and J by 4 bases, with 6 bases of the junction left unmatched. The length of the CDR3 is 15 residues. Germline lookup yields CDR1 MNHEY and CDR2 SVGAGI. The CDR3 bases are TGTGCCAGCAGACCACAGGGGGCGACCACCGGGGAGCTGTTTTTT. The encoded protein is CASRPQGATTGELFF.

This chain joins TRBV7-2 and TRBJ1-4, with 12 bases matching TRBD1. With 5 bases clipped from V and 7 bases from J, the junction kept 2 bases outside the gene matches. Per the germline V gene, CDR1 is SGHTA and CDR2 is FQGNSA. The CDR3 runs 14 residues. The CDR3 region is CASSRDRGPEKLFF. The CDR3 DNA reads as TGTGCCAGCAGCAGGGACAGGGGGCCTGAAAAACTGTTTTTT.

This chain uses TRBV5-1 with TRBJ2-5; D may correspond to TRBD1 or TRBD2 (5 bases each). This CDR3 is 15 amino acids long. Germline values: CDR1 SGHRS, CDR2 YFSETQ. V lost 4 bases to trimming and J lost 7 bases, with 20 bases between them. CDR3 nucleotides: TGCGCCAGCAGCGCCACCGGGACGCTTTTTGGGACCCAGTACTTC. Translated: CASSATGTLFGTQYF.

The rearrangement uses TRBV9 and TRBJ1-3; D is unclear. The V and J ends lost 2 bases and 0 bases respectively, with 6 bases between them. The CDR3 extends over 14 amino acids. Germline V gives CDR1 SGDLS, CDR2 YYNGEE. The CDR3 sequence is CASSVWGSGNTIYF. CDR3 coding DNA: TGTGCCAGCAGCGTGTGGGGCTCTGGAAACACCATATATTTT.

The chain recombines TRBV21-1 with TRBJ1-1. TRBV21-1 is tagged as a pseudogene. This CDR3 has 15 residues. The CDR3 is CASSKASSHNTEAFF. The DNA of the CDR3 is TGTGCCAGCAGCAAAGCGAGCTCACATAACACTGAAGCTTTCTTT.

The V and J genes are TRBV6-5 and TRBJ2-7, with D possibly called TRBD1 or TRBD2 (5 bases each). Germline lookup yields CDR1 MNHEY and CDR2 SVGAGI. Trimming took off 6 bases at V and 0 bases at J, with 15 bases between the two ends. The CDR3 sequence is 15 residues long. CDR3 loop: CASSRGDPNSYEQYF. The DNA for the CDR3 is TGTGCCAGCAGCCGAGGGGACCCGAACTCCTACGAGCAGTACTTC.